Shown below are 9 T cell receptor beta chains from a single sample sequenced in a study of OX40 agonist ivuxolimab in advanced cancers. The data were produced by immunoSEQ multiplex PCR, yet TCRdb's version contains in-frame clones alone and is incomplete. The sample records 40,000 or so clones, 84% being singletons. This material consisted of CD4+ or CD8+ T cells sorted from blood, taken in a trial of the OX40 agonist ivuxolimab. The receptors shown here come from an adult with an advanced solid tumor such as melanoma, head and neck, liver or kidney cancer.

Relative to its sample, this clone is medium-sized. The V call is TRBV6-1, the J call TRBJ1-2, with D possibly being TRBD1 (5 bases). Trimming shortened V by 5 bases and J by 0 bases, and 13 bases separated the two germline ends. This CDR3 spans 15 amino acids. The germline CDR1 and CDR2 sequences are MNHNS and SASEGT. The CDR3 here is CASSIGRGPNYGYTF. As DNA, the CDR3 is TGTGCCAGCAGTATCGGTAGGGGCCCTAACTATGGCTACACCTTC.

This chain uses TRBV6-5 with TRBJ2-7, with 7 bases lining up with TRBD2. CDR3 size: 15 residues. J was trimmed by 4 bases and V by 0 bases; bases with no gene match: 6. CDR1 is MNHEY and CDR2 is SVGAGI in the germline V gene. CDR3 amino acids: CASSYSPSGSYEQYF. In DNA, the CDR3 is TGTGCCAGCAGTTACTCTCCTAGCGGAAGTTACGAGCAGTACTTC.

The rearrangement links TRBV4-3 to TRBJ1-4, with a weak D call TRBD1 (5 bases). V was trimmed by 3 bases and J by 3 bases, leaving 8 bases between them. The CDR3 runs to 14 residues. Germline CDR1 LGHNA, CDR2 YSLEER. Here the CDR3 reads CASSQGLANEKLFF. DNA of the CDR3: TGCGCCAGCAGCCAGGGGCTAGCTAATGAAAAACTGTTTTTT.

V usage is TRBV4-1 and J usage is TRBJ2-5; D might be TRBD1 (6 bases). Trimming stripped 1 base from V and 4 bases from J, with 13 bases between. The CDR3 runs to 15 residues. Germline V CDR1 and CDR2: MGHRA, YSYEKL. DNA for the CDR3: TGCGCCAGCAGCCAAGGGGGCGGACAGCGAGAGACCCAGTACTTC. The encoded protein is CASSQGGGQRETQYF.

CDR3 loop: CASSPDRGGEKLFF. Here the CDR3 DNA reads TGTGCCAGCTCACCCGACAGGGGTGGTGAAAAACTGTTTTTT. V is TRBV18 and J is TRBJ1-4; 8 nucleotides match TRBD1. Germline CDR1 reads KGHSH; CDR2 reads LQKENI. Germline trimming cut 3 bases from V and 7 bases from J; bases unmatched to any gene: 4. CDR3 length: 14 amino acids.

CDR3 protein: CASSTGGGYEQYF. The CDR3, as DNA: TGTGCCAGTAGTACCGGGGGCGGCTACGAGCAGTACTTC. The chain recombines TRBV19 with TRBJ2-7; D tentatively reads TRBD1 or TRBD2 (6 bases each). The ends were cut back, 4 bases at V and 3 bases at J, with 10 bases in the middle. Germline V gene data show CDR1 as LNHDA and CDR2 as SQIVND (reference sequence). This CDR3 contains 13 residues.

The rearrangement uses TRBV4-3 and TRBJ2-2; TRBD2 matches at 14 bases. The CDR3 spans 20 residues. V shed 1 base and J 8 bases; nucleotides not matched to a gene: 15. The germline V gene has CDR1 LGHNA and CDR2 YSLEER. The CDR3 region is CASSQGPRTSGGSRLGELFF. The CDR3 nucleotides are TGCGCCAGCAGCCAAGGCCCCCGGACTAGCGGGGGGTCGAGGTTAGGGGAGCTGTTTTTT.

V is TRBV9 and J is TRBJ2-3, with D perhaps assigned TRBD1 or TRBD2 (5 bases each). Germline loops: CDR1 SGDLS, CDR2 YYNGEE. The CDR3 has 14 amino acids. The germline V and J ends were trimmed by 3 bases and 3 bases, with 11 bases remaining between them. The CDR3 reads CASSALGETDTQYF. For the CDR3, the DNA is TGTGCCAGCAGCGCGTTAGGGGAGACAGATACGCAGTATTTT.

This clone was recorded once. In nucleotides, the CDR3 is TGTGCCAGCAGTCCTCCCGGCCACCCGCCCTACGAGCAGTACTTC. This sequence encodes CASSPPGHPPYEQYF. The genes are TRBV25-1 and TRBJ2-7; unclear D gene. The V gene lost 5 bases and the J gene lost 2 bases, with 16 bases spanning the gap. The germline V gene has CDR1 MGHDK and CDR2 SYGVNS. This CDR3 has 15 residues.